This TCR beta chain was found in a study of shared clonotypes between healthy human individuals. Each replicate PCR on the sorted subsets used roughly 190 ng DNA (roughly 27,000 T cell genomes). The protocol was immunoSEQ multiplex PCR, while the TCRdb copy is restricted to in-frame clones and leaves out a portion. The sample includes approximately 2,000,000 clones, 93% of them seen just once. Regarding the study as a whole: Some naive CD4 clonotypes, about 5.5%, turned up in common across several donors.

Germline V gives CDR1 MNHEY, CDR2 SMNVEV (reference sequence). There are 14 residues in the CDR3. J was trimmed by 4 bases and V by 3 bases; bases with no gene match: 5. Worth noting for this clone: Its antigen is unknown.

Naive CD8 cells were CD45RO-negative, positively selected for CCR7, excluding terminally differentiated effector memory CD45RA+ cells. V usage is TRBV27 and J usage is TRBJ1-2, with 7 bases aligning to TRBD1. Sequencing input: naive CD8+ T cells from PBMCs. The origin of this receptor is a man between 18 and 29 years old in good health. Some clones in this sample may be carry-over from other donors' samples. The CDR3 nucleotides read TGTGCCAGCAGTTTTGACCAGGGGGTCTATGGCTACACCTTC. It codes for CASSFDQGVYGYTF.